This TCR beta chain was obtained from a study of shared clonotypes between healthy human individuals. TCRdb's copy holds only in-frame clones and misses some; the assay was immunoSEQ multiplex PCR. The sample holds some 660,000 clones, around 73% seen once. The origin of this receptor is a woman in her 30s in good health. Source material: memory CD4+ T cells sorted from blood. Subset specified: CD45RA-negative fraction.

The CDR3 DNA reads as TGTGCCAGCAGCTTGGGTTCGGTCAGCGGGGTAAACACCGGGGAGCTGTTTTTT. It specifies CASSLGSVSGVNTGELFF. The V and J genes are TRBV5-4 and TRBJ2-2; 7 bases agree with TRBD2. V dropped 0 bases and J dropped 2; count of bases not matched to a gene: 10. Germline CDR1 and CDR2: SGHNT and YYREEE (reference sequence). The CDR3 spans 18 residues.